These 21 T cell receptor beta chains were all obtained from the same sample, sequenced in a study of cytomegalovirus exposure and HLA in healthy donors. Researchers ran the PCR with 60 Vbeta and 13 Jbeta primers. The assay was immunoSEQ multiplex PCR, and TCRdb's table has in-frame clones only and misses some. The top ten hold less than 5% of the sample, which has approximately 100,000 clones, approximately 89% seen once. Sequenced input: PBMCs. The receptors derive from a man aged 25 to 40 in good health and CMV-seronegative.

As regards this clone: The same CDR3 also results from other DNA sequences found in this sample. This chain connects TRBV20-1 to TRBJ2-7, with TRBD2 matching 7 bases. Germline lookup yields CDR1 DFQATT and CDR2 SNEGSKA (reference sequence). This CDR3 region has 11 residues. After removal of 6 bases from V and 4 bases from J, the junction contained 3 bases not matched to a gene. Here the CDR3 reads CSAPAGYEQYF. Here the CDR3 DNA reads TGCAGTGCCCCAGCGGGGTACGAGCAGTACTTC.

This clone has just one count. The J gene is TRBJ1-3, the V gene TRBV18; the D is unclear. Germline V gene sequence: CDR1 KGHSH, CDR2 LQKENI. V lost 2 bases and J lost 0, with 11 bases in between. This CDR3 has 16 amino acids. The CDR3 is CASSPEPYTSGNTIYF. DNA of the CDR3: TGTGCCAGCTCACCAGAACCATACACCTCTGGAAACACCATATATTTT.

DNA of the CDR3: TGCGCCAGCAGCTTGTCTAGCGGGCTCTACAATGAGCAGTTCTTC. Protein sequence: CASSLSSGLYNEQFF. J is TRBJ2-1 and V is TRBV5-1; 8 nucleotides agree with TRBD2. CDR1 SGHRS and CDR2 YFSETQ come from the germline V gene. This CDR3 is 15 amino acids long. V lost 1 base, J lost 3 bases, and 3 bases stayed unmatched.

J is TRBJ2-7 and V is TRBV25-1; D is perhaps TRBD2 (5 bases). Germline-derived CDR1 and CDR2 are MGHDK and SYGVNS. The CDR3 is made up of 13 amino acids. Trimming left V 5 bases short and J 5 bases short, with 13 bases between. The CDR3 coding sequence is TGTGCCAGCAGTTATACTAGTGTCGACGAGCAGTACTTC. Its translation is CASSYTSVDEQYF.

V and J are TRBV15 and TRBJ1-1; no definite D call. Germline V lookup: CDR1 LNHNV, CDR2 YYDKDF (reference sequence). The CDR3 runs 15 residues. Trimming removed 4 bases from V and 6 bases from J, with 18 bases in between. The CDR3 sequence is CATSMPEAGGAEAFF. The CDR3 nucleotides read TGTGCCACCAGCATGCCAGAAGCGGGCGGGGCTGAAGCTTTCTTT.

This chain uses TRBV7-6 with TRBJ2-2; possible D gene TRBD2, 5 bases. V was shortened by 5 bases and J by 1 base, with 14 bases between the two germline ends. Germline CDR1 SGHVS, CDR2 FNYEAQ. CDR3 length equals 16 residues. Here the CDR3 DNA reads TGTGCCAGCAGCCCCGAAGGCGGGCGGAACACCGGGGAGCTGTTTTTT. Protein sequence: CASSPEGGRNTGELFF. Combining the CDR3 with reference TRBV7-6 and TRBJ2-2 gives the whole variable domain GAGVSQSPRYKVTKRGQDVALRCDPISGHVSLYWYRQALGQGPEFLTYFNYEAQQDKSGLPNDRFSAERPEGSISTLTIQRTEQRDSAMYRCASSPEGGRNTGELFFGEGSRLTVL.

The rearrangement links TRBV7-9 to TRBJ2-4; maybe TRBD1 (6 bases). The CDR3 has 17 residues. The V end was cut by 0 bases, the J end by 4 bases, with 16 bases between. Germline V lookup: CDR1 SEHNR, CDR2 FQNEAQ (reference sequence). CDR3 coding DNA: TGTGCCAGCAGCTTAGCTAGGGGGTCCTTTGCGAAAAACATTCAGTACTTC. It is translated as CASSLARGSFAKNIQYF.

The CDR3 is CASSQYSGSQETQYF. CDR3 DNA: TGCGCCAGCAGCCAATATAGCGGGAGCCAAGAGACCCAGTACTTC. The chain joins TRBV4-3 to TRBJ2-5, with 9 bases aligning to TRBD2. The CDR3 has 15 residues. Germline trimming cut 2 bases from V and 1 base from J; bases unmatched to any gene: 2. Germline lookup yields CDR1 LGHNA and CDR2 YSLEER.

Notes on this clone: The junction does not match germline at one end; this may be a read error. The gene calls are TRBV6-1 and TRBJ1-2; 10 bases agree with TRBD1. CDR1 and CDR2 (germline): MNHNS, SASEGT. This CDR3 has 14 amino acids. CDR3 in DNA: TGTGCCAGCAGAGAAGGGACAGGGGCCTATGGCTACACCTTC. This sequence encodes CASREGTGAYGYTF.

V usage is TRBV27 and J usage is TRBJ2-5, with 11 bases fitting TRBD2. This CDR3 is built from 16 residues. The germline V gene has CDR1 MNHEY and CDR2 SMNVEV (reference sequence). V was pared by 3 bases and J by 4 bases, with 7 bases of the junction left unmatched. The CDR3 here is CASSFLSGGARETQYF. CDR3 DNA sequence: TGTGCCAGCAGTTTCCTTAGCGGGGGGGCACGAGAGACCCAGTACTTC.

The rearrangement joins TRBV10-3 to TRBJ1-1, with D perhaps TRBD1 (5 bases). This CDR3 is 14 amino acids long. V dropped 3 bases and J dropped 0 bases, with 8 bases sitting between them. Germline assignment: CDR1 ENHRY and CDR2 SYGVKD. CDR3 protein: CAISDHRMNTEAFF. CDR3 nucleotides: TGTGCCATCAGTGACCACAGGATGAACACTGAAGCTTTCTTT.

This clone was detected only once. The sample holds other DNA sequences that translate to the same CDR3. The J gene is TRBJ2-3, the V gene TRBV7-9, with D possibly TRBD2 on 5 matching bases. CDR1 and CDR2 from the germline V gene are SEHNR and FQNEAQ (reference sequence). Trimming removed 3 bases at V and 4 bases at J, with 8 bases between. CDR3 length: 13 amino acids. The DNA for the CDR3 is TGTGCCAGCAGCTTTTCGGGGTCAGATACGCAGTATTTT. This codes for CASSFSGSDTQYF.

J is TRBJ2-2 and V is TRBV7-8; 10 bases are shared with TRBD1. The CDR3 is 15 amino acids. Germline V lookup: CDR1 SGHVS, CDR2 FQNEAQ. Germline trimming cut 5 bases from V and 4 bases from J; bases unmatched to any gene: 4. The CDR3 sequence: CASSGQGGPTGELFF. CDR3 coding DNA: TGTGCCAGCAGCGGACAGGGGGGCCCCACCGGGGAGCTGTTTTTT.

This rearrangement joins TRBV28 to TRBJ2-3; 7 nucleotides line up with TRBD1. Germline V gene lookup returns CDR1 MDHEN and CDR2 SYDVKM. J lost 2 bases, V lost 5 bases, and 16 bases had no gene match. The CDR3 sequence is 18 residues long. CDR3 in DNA: TGTGCCAGCAGTCTTCGGACAGGCGCCTCACGGCCCACAGATACGCAGTATTTT. This translates into CASSLRTGASRPTDTQYF.

V usage is TRBV19 and J usage is TRBJ1-3; D possibly corresponds to TRBD1 (5 bases). The CDR3 length is 15 residues. Germline lookup yields CDR1 LNHDA and CDR2 SQIVND (reference sequence). V was clipped by 8 bases and J by 0 bases, with 14 bases between them. The CDR3 loop is CASGFQGTSGNTIYF. CDR3 DNA: TGTGCCAGTGGATTCCAGGGAACCTCTGGAAACACCATATATTTT.

The V gene is TRBV5-4, the J gene TRBJ1-1, with a possible D match to TRBD1 (5 bases). The germline V gene encodes CDR1 SGHNT and CDR2 YYREEE (reference sequence). The CDR3 has 15 residues. Trimming removed 4 bases from V and 6 bases from J, with 19 bases in between. The CDR3 sequence is CASSRGLSIGAEAFF. The CDR3 nucleotides read TGTGCCAGCAGCCGGGGGTTATCTATAGGGGCTGAAGCTTTCTTT.

This clone was seen a single time. The chain carries TRBV5-6 and TRBJ2-7; weak D call: TRBD1 (5 bases). Germline V lookup: CDR1 SGHDT, CDR2 YYEEEE. V lost 0 bases, J lost 5 bases, and 15 bases lay in between. The CDR3 covers 15 residues. CDR3 coding DNA: TGTGCCAGCAGCTTGGCCCGCAGGGATCGTAACGAGCAGTACTTC. Residues: CASSLARRDRNEQYF.

A single count supports this clone. This rearrangement joins TRBV7-9 to TRBJ2-7, with TRBD1 as a possible D gene (5 bases). The germline V and J ends were trimmed by 8 bases and 4 bases, with 15 bases remaining between them. The length of the CDR3 is 13 residues. Germline lookup yields CDR1 SEHNR and CDR2 FQNEAQ (reference sequence). CDR3: CASSSAGRYEQYF. The DNA of the CDR3 is TGTGCCAGCTCCTCGGCAGGGCGATACGAGCAGTACTTC.

The rearrangement joins TRBV7-2 to TRBJ2-5; 12 bases map to TRBD2. This CDR3 is 17 amino acids long. Germline V gene lookup returns CDR1 SGHTA and CDR2 FQGNSA. Trimming removed 1 base from V and 1 base from J; junction bases left unmatched: 4. In DNA form, the CDR3 reads TGTGCCAGCAGCTTAGGGCTAGCGGGGGGGCCCCAAGAGACCCAGTACTTC. Amino acid sequence: CASSLGLAGGPQETQYF.

The chain has TRBV7-8 and TRBJ1-2; unclear D gene. The CDR3 spans 14 residues. CDR1 SGHVS and CDR2 FQNEAQ come from the germline V gene. The ends were cut back, 5 bases at V and 6 bases at J, with 16 bases in the middle. The CDR3: CASSPDGSGDGYTF. DNA for the CDR3: TGTGCCAGCAGCCCCGACGGGAGCGGGGATGGCTACACCTTC.

The J gene is TRBJ2-3, the V gene TRBV6-5, with no clear D. The CDR3 is 14 amino acids. V was shortened by 7 bases and J by 0 bases, with 11 bases between the two germline ends. Germline values: CDR1 MNHEY, CDR2 SVGAGI. The CDR3 DNA sequence: TGTGCCAGCAAAAATAGCCATAGCACAGATACGCAGTATTTT. Protein sequence: CASKNSHSTDTQYF.